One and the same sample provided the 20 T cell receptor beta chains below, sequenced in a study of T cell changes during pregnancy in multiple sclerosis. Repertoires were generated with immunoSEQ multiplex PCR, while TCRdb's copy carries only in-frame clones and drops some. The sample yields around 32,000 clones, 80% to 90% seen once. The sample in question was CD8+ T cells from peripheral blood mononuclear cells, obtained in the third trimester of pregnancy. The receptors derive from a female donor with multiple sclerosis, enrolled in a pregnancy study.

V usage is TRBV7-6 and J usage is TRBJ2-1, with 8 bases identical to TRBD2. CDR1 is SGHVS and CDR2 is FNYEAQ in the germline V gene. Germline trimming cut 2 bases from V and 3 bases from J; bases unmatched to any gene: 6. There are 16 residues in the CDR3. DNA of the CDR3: TGTGCCAGCAGCTTACGGGAGGGGGGGAACTACAATGAGCAGTTCTTC. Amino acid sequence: CASSLREGGNYNEQFF.

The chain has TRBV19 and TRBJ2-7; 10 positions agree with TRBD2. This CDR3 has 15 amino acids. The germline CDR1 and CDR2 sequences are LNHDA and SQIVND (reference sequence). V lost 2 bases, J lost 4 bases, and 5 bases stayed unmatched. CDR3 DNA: TGTGCCAGTAGTATACTAGCGGGAGAAGTTTACGAGCAGTACTTC. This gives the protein CASSILAGEVYEQYF.

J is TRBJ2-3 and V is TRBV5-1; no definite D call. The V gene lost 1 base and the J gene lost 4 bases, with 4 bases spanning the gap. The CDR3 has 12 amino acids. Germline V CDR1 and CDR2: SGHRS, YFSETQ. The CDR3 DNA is TGCGCCAGCAGCTTGATATCAGATACGCAGTATTTT. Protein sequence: CASSLISDTQYF.

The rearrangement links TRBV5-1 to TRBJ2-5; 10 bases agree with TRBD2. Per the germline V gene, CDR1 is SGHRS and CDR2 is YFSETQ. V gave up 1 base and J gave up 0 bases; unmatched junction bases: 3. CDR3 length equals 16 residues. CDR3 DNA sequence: TGCGCCAGCAGCTTGAGAACTAGCGGGGACCAAGAGACCCAGTACTTC. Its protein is CASSLRTSGDQETQYF.

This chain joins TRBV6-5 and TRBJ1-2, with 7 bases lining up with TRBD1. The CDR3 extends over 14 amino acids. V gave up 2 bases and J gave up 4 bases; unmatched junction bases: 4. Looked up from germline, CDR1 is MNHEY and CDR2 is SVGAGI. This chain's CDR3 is CASSYTGESYGYTF. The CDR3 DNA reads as TGTGCCAGCAGTTACACAGGGGAATCCTATGGCTACACCTTC.

CDR3 sequence (DNA): TGTGCCAGCAGCTTGGTGCCGTGGCGGGGGAACACCGGGGAGCTGTTTTTT. Protein: CASSLVPWRGNTGELFF. V is TRBV5-6 and J is TRBJ2-2; D may be TRBD2 (6 bases). CDR1 and CDR2 from the germline V gene are SGHDT and YYEEEE. V was cut by 0 bases and J by 1 base, with 13 bases left in between. The CDR3 contains 17 residues.

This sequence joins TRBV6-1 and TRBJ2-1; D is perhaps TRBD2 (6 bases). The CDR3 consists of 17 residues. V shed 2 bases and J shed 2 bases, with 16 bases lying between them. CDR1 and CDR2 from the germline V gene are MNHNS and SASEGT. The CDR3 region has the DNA TGTGCCAGCAGTGAAAGGCGGGCGGCGGGACCCTACAATGAGCAGTTCTTC. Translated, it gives CASSERRAAGPYNEQFF.

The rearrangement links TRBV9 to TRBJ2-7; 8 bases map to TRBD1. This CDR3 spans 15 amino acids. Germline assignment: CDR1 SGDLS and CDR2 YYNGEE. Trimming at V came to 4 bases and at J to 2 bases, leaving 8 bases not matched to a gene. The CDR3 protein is CASSPTGEMTYEQYF. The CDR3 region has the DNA TGTGCCAGCAGCCCGACAGGGGAGATGACCTACGAGCAGTACTTC. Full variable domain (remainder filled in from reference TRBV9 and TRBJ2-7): DSGVTQTPKHLITATGQRVTLRCSPRSGDLSVYWYQQSLDQGLQFLIQYYNGEERAKGNILERFSAQQFPDLHSELNLSSLELGDSALYFCASSPTGEMTYEQYFGPGTRLTVT.

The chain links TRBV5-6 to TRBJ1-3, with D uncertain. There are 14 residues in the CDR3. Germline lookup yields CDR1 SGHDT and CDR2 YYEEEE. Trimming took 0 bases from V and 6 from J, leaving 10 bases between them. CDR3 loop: CASSLGEAPNTIYF. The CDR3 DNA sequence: TGTGCCAGCAGCTTGGGGGAGGCCCCAAACACCATATATTTT. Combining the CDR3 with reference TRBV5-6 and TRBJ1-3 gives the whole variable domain DAGVTQSPTHLIKTRGQQVTLRCSPKSGHDTVSWYQQALGQGPQFIFQYYEEEERQRGNFPDRFSGHQFPNYSSELNVNALLLGDSALYLCASSLGEAPNTIYFGEGSWLTVV.

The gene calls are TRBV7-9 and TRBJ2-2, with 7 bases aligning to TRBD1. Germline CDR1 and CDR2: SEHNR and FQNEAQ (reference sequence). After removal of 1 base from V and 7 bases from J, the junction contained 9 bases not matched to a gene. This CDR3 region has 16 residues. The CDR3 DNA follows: TGTGCCAGCAGCTTAGGCCCGACAGGGTTCAACGGGGAGCTGTTTTTT. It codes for CASSLGPTGFNGELFF.

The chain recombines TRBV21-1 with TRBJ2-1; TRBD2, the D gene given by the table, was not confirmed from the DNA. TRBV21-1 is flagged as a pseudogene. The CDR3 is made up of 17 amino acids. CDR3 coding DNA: TGTGCCAGCAGCAAAGGTTCTAGCGGGGGGGGGTACAATGAGCAGTTCTTC. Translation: CASSKGSSGGGYNEQFF.

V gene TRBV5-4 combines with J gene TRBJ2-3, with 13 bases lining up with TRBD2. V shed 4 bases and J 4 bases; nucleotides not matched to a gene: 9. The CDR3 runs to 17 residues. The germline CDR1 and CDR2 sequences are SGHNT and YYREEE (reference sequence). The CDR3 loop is CASSGGLAGAGADTQYF. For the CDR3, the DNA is TGTGCCAGCAGCGGAGGACTAGCGGGAGCTGGGGCAGATACGCAGTATTTT.

This chain's CDR3 is CASSEGSWSRTDTQYF. DNA of the CDR3: TGTGCCAGCAGTGAAGGAAGCTGGAGCCGCACAGATACGCAGTATTTT. J is TRBJ2-3 and V is TRBV2; D is undetermined. Germline-derived CDR1 and CDR2 are SNHLY and FYNNEI. V was pared by 1 base and J by 1 base, with 12 bases between. The CDR3 is 16 residues long.

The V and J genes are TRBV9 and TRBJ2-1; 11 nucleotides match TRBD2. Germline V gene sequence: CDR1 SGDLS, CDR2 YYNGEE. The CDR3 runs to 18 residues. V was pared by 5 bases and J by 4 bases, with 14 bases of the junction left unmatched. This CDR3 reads CASSAPLAGGRGYNEQFF. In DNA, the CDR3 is TGTGCCAGCAGTGCCCCCCTAGCGGGAGGAAGGGGATACAATGAGCAGTTCTTC.

The CDR3 reads CASSLYLRGGTDTQYF. CDR3 nucleotide sequence: TGTGCCAGCAGCTTATACCTACGGGGGGGCACAGATACGCAGTATTTT. The chain has TRBV7-2 and TRBJ2-3, with 7 bases lining up with TRBD2. This CDR3 spans 16 amino acids. The germline V gene has CDR1 SGHTA and CDR2 FQGNSA. The trim removed 2 bases at V and 1 base at J, leaving 6 bases unmatched.

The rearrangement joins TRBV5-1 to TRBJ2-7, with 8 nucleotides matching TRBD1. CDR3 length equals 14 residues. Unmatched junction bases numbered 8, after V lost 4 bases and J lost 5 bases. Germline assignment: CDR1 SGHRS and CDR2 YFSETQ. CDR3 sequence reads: CASSARTGLDEQYF. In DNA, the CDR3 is TGCGCCAGCAGCGCCCGGACAGGGTTAGACGAGCAGTACTTC.

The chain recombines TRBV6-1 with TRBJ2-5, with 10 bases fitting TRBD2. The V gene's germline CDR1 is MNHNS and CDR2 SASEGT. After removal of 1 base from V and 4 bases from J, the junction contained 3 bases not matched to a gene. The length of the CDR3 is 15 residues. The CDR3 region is CASSEERLAGETQYF. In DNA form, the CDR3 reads TGTGCCAGCAGTGAAGAAAGACTAGCGGGAGAGACCCAGTACTTC.

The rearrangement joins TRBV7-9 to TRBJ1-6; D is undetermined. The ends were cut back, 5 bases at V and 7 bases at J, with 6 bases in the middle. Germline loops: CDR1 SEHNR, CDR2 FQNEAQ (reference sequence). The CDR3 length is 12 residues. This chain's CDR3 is CASSPNNSPLHF. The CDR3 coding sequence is TGTGCCAGCAGCCCTAACAATTCACCCCTCCACTTT.

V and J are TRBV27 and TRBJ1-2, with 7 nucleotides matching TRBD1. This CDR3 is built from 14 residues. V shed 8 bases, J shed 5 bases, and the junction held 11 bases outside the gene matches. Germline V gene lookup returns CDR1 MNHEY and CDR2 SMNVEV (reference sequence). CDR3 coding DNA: TGTGCCAGCGGCTCGCTCTACAGGGGATATGGCTACACCTTC. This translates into CASGSLYRGYGYTF.

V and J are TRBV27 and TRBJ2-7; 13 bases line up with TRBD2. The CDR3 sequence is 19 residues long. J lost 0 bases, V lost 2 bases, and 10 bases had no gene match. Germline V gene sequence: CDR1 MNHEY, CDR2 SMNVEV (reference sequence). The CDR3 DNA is TGTGCCAGCAGTTTAAAGGCGGGACTAGCGGGGTCGAGCTCCTACGAGCAGTACTTC. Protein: CASSLKAGLAGSSSYEQYF.